The entry below gives a single T cell receptor (beta chain) sequence along with its context. The antigen remains undetermined. This entry belongs to a study of graft-versus-host responses after intestinal transplantation. V was cut by 5 bases and J by 2 bases, with 16 bases left in between. Germline assignment: CDR1 MGHRA and CDR2 YSYEKL. This CDR3 is built from 15 residues. General study points: GvH clones surfaced in recipient marrow, some emerging earlier in ileum or blood.

Clones were read by immunoSEQ multiplex PCR, and TCRdb kept only the in-frame ones, dropping some. The sample lists about 88,000 clones; approximately 94% were seen once. V is TRBV4-1 and J is TRBJ2-7, with D perhaps matching TRBD1 (6 bases). The sequence came from a human donor who was the organ donor for an intestinal transplant. The specimen was unstimulated CD4+ T cells sorted from spleen or lymph node cells, collected before transplant. The CDR3 DNA is TGCGCCAGCAGCGAGAAGGGACACTTAGCCTACGAGCAGTACTTC. This gives the protein CASSEKGHLAYEQYF.